This TCR beta chain comes out of a study of human T cells and chemical hapten exposure. TCRdb called the RACE reads again in MiXCR, with one record for every CDR3 protein. Of 75,000 to 100,000 distinct CDR3 sequences in the sample, approximately 9% were seen once. Time point noted: healthy volunteer bleed at 2 weeks. Sequencing started from total RNA isolated from unfractionated whole blood. The CDR3 is made up of 14 amino acids. V gave up 1 base and J gave up 10 bases, with 11 bases separating them. Germline CDR1 and CDR2: SGHDN and FVKESK. This sequence joins TRBV14 and TRBJ1-6, with D possibly being TRBD1 (5 bases). The sequencing input was whole blood. This clonotype originated in a female donor in good health. Some clones in this sample may be carry-over from other donors' samples. CDR3 in amino acids: CASSQGRGSSPLHF. For the CDR3, the DNA is TGTGCCAGCAGCCAAGGGAGGGGCTCCTCACCCCTCCACTTT.